One and the same sample provided the 15 T cell receptor beta chains below, sequenced in a study of CD8 T cells in ankylosing spondylitis. TCRdb reprocessed the 5' RACE reads via MiXCR and lists one record per CDR3 protein. The sample contains under 400,000 distinct CDR3 sequences, roughly 10% of which appear only once. Sequences were obtained from blood, either unsorted or a sorted T cell fraction (not recorded which). The receptor set was obtained from a female donor with ankylosing spondylitis or in good health (not recorded which).

In regard to this clonotype: Given a much more abundant clone one base away, this may be a read error. The chain is built from TRBV20-1 and TRBJ2-4, with D hard to call. The germline V gene has CDR1 DFQATT and CDR2 SNEGSKA (reference sequence). The CDR3 loop spans 14 amino acids. Trimming cost V 6 bases and J 2 bases, with 14 bases left between them. The CDR3 DNA sequence: TGCAGTGCGGGGATAGGGTTTACCAAAAACATTCAGTACTTC. Translated, it gives CSAGIGFTKNIQYF.

This rearrangement joins TRBV19 to TRBJ1-2; TRBD1 agrees at 9 bases. The CDR3 contains 14 residues. V shed 3 bases, J shed 5 bases, and the junction held 4 bases outside the gene matches. The V gene's germline CDR1 is LNHDA and CDR2 SQIVND (reference sequence). Here the CDR3 DNA reads TGTGCCAGTAGTATTGGGACAGGGCAATATGGCTACACCTTC. Protein product: CASSIGTGQYGYTF.

This clonotype was seen at least ten times. V usage is TRBV6-1 and J usage is TRBJ2-2; no firm D call. V lost 5 bases, J lost 0 bases, and 16 bases lay in between. Germline CDR1 is MNHNS and CDR2 is SASEGT. The CDR3 spans 17 residues. DNA of the CDR3: TGTGCCAGCAGTACCACAGTCCTCACCGCGAACACCGGGGAGCTGTTTTTT. The encoded protein is CASSTTVLTANTGELFF.

This clonotype was detected only a few times. The chain recombines TRBV11-2 with TRBJ2-1; 8 bases align to TRBD1. CDR1 is SGHAT, CDR2 FQNNGV, per germline. Trimming at V came to 3 bases and at J to 6 bases, leaving 4 bases not matched to a gene. The CDR3 extends over 14 amino acids. CDR3 sequence reads: CASSFRGRVNEQFF. Written as DNA, the CDR3 is TGTGCCAGCAGCTTCAGGGGGCGGGTCAATGAGCAGTTCTTC.

The J gene is TRBJ1-5, the V gene TRBV20-1, with D maybe TRBD1 (5 bases). The CDR3 extends over 16 amino acids. V lost 6 bases, J lost 5 bases, and 23 bases lay in between. CDR1 is DFQATT and CDR2 is SNEGSKA in the germline V gene (reference sequence). The DNA for the CDR3 is TGCAGTGCCCCCTTTCTATGGGCGCGAGGGGATCAGCCCCAGCATTTT. This sequence encodes CSAPFLWARGDQPQHF.

The CDR3 sequence: CASSPSARSYEQYF. The CDR3, as DNA: TGTGCCAGCTCACCTTCCGCGCGGTCCTACGAGCAGTACTTC. The V gene is TRBV18, the J gene TRBJ2-7; D unclear. Trimming cost V 3 bases and J 1 base, with 10 bases left between them. The CDR3 is 14 residues long. Germline assignment: CDR1 KGHSH and CDR2 LQKENI.

This clonotype appeared a few times. This chain joins TRBV30 and TRBJ2-5; 11 positions agree with TRBD2. Germline V gene lookup returns CDR1 GTSNPN and CDR2 SVGIG (reference sequence). The CDR3 extends over 15 amino acids. V was pared by 3 bases and J by 5 bases, with 8 bases of the junction left unmatched. The CDR3 loop is CAWRLAGGGRETQYF. DNA for the CDR3: TGTGCCTGGAGGCTAGCGGGAGGAGGTCGGGAGACCCAGTACTTC.

The gene calls are TRBV28 and TRBJ2-2; 11 bases line up with TRBD2. The CDR3 sequence is 16 residues long. Germline CDR1 and CDR2: MDHEN and SYDVKM. J lost 4 bases, V lost 6 bases, and 7 bases had no gene match. The CDR3 nucleotides are TGTGCCAGCAGCTATAGCGGGAGGGCCCTCACCGGGGAGCTGTTTTTT. This gives the protein CASSYSGRALTGELFF.

This clonotype was seen more than once but under ten times. The V call is TRBV12-3 or TRBV12-4, the J call TRBJ2-1, with D hard to call. V shed 4 bases and J shed 9 bases, with 13 bases lying between them. The CDR3 runs to 13 residues. DNA for the CDR3: TGTGCCAGCAGTTCAACCCGACATGGTGAGCAGTTCTTC. As protein: CASSSTRHGEQFF.

This clonotype was observed a handful of times. V gene TRBV20-1 combines with J gene TRBJ2-7, with 8 bases fitting TRBD2. Germline-derived CDR1 and CDR2 are DFQATT and SNEGSKA (reference sequence). The CDR3 is made up of 13 amino acids. Here the CDR3 reads CRASERGSYEQYF. DNA of the CDR3: TGCAGGGCTTCTGAGCGGGGGTCCTACGAGCAGTACTTC.

This clonotype has a count of ten or more. The chain employs TRBV20-1 and TRBJ1-1, with TRBD1 as a possible D gene (5 bases). CDR3 length equals 15 residues. Deletions cut 3 bases from V and 7 bases from J, with 21 bases between. Germline CDR1 DFQATT, CDR2 SNEGSKA (reference sequence). In nucleotides, the CDR3 is TGCAGTGCTAGCAAGGGAATCAGGGAAATTCGTGAAGCTTTCTTT. Its protein is CSASKGIREIREAFF.

Worth noting for this clonotype: The germline gene is not matched at one end of the junction; a read error may be the cause. The chain carries TRBV18 and TRBJ2-2; possible D gene TRBD2, 5 bases. The germline V gene encodes CDR1 KGHSH and CDR2 LQKENI. This CDR3 comprises 12 residues. The CDR3, as DNA: TGTGCCAGCTCACCAGGCACCGGGGAGCTGCTTTTT. Protein product: CASSPGTGELLF.

This clonotype was seen ten or more times. V is TRBV6-2 or TRBV6-3 and J is TRBJ2-1; D is unresolved. The CDR3 sequence is 15 residues long. Deletions cut 7 bases from V and 8 bases from J, with 21 bases between. Looked up from germline, CDR1 is MNHEY and CDR2 is SVGEGT. Here the CDR3 reads CASTLGDFQADEQFF. In DNA, the CDR3 is TGTGCCAGCACCCTCGGAGACTTTCAGGCGGATGAGCAGTTCTTC.

The gene calls are TRBV5-1 and TRBJ1-2, with D unresolved. V was clipped by 7 bases and J by 4 bases, with 11 bases between them. The CDR3 has 12 residues. The germline V gene has CDR1 SGHRS and CDR2 YFSETQ. In DNA form, the CDR3 reads TGCGCCAGCTATGGAGGTAGCTATGGCTACACCTTC. Protein sequence: CASYGGSYGYTF.

Points on this clonotype: A much larger clone sits a single nucleotide away, making a read error possible. This CDR3 is CASIPQGNSYEQYF. CDR3 DNA: TGTGCCAGCATCCCACAGGGAAATTCCTACGAGCAGTACTTC. V is TRBV6-2 or TRBV6-3 and J is TRBJ2-7; TRBD1 is a possible D gene (6 bases). Germline CDR1 and CDR2: MNHEY and SVGEGT. V was shortened by 7 bases and J by 1 base, with 14 bases between the two germline ends. This CDR3 is built from 14 residues.